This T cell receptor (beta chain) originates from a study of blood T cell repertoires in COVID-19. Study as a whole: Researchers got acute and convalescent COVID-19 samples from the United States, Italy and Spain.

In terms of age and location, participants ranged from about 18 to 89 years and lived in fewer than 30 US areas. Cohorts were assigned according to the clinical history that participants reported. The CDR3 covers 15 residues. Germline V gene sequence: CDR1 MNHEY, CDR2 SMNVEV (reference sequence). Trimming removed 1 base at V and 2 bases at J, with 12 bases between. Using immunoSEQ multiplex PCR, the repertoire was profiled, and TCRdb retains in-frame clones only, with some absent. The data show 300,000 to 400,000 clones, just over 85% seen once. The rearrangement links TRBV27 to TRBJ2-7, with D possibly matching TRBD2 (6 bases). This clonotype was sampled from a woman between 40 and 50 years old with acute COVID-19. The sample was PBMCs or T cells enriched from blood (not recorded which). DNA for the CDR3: TGTGCCAGCAGTTTATTCTCTAGCGAAACCTACGAGCAGTACTTC. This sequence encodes CASSLFSSETYEQYF.